The T cell receptor (beta chain) under discussion was sequenced for a study of radiation and T cells in renal cell carcinoma. Clones were read by immunoSEQ multiplex PCR, and TCRdb kept only the in-frame ones, dropping some. The top ten clones hold under 4% of a sample with about 130,000 clones, approximately 80% of them seen once. Stated time point: baseline pretreatment blood. Treatment defined: 15 Gy SBRT to primary tumor, nephrectomy 4 weeks later. The CDR3 totals 18 residues. The germline V gene has CDR1 LGHNA and CDR2 YNFKEQ. Trimming left V 0 bases short and J 5 bases short, with 19 bases between.

The TCR comes from an older woman with renal cell carcinoma. This specimen consisted of blood, obtained from a patient whose treatment included radiotherapy and nephrectomy. The rearrangement uses TRBV4-2 and TRBJ1-4; D is possibly TRBD1 (5 bases). CDR3 in amino acids: CASSQDSVWGRGNEKLFF. The CDR3 region has the DNA TGTGCCAGCAGCCAAGACTCCGTCTGGGGAAGGGGCAATGAAAAACTGTTTTTT.